Listed below are T cell receptor beta chains from one sample, sequenced in a study of T cell responses to AZD1222 COVID-19 vaccine. Clones were sequenced by immunoSEQ multiplex PCR, and TCRdb holds only the in-frame ones, with some missing. The sample records just under 90,000 clones, approximately 86% being singletons. This specimen consisted of peripheral blood, obtained on day 0 of AZD1222 vaccination. Source of these receptors: an adult in good health. The CDR3 runs from the conserved cysteine through the conserved F or W. The D gene is left open where the match is weak. Only some rows state a clone size, as once, few, many or a class for expanded clones.

V	size	D	J	DNA	CDR3
TRBV5-1	NA	NA	TRBJ2-1	TGCCCCAGCAGCCGGAGGGGGGTAAGGGGCAATGAGCAGTTCTTC	CPSSRRGVRGNEQFF
TRBV7-8	NA	NA	TRBJ2-4	TGTGCCAGCAGCGCCCATAGAGTACAGGGTCTAGCCAAAAACATTCAGTACTTC	CASSAHRVQGLAKNIQYF
TRBV29-1	NA	NA	TRBJ1-1	TGCAGCGTTCTTGGACAGAGACAGAACACTGAAGCTTTCTTT	CSVLGQRQNTEAFF
TRBV28	NA	NA	TRBJ1-3	TGTGCCAGCAAAGTGGCACCCTCCTCTGGAAACACCATATATTTT	CASKVAPSSGNTIYF
TRBV19	NA	TRBD1	TRBJ2-2	TGTGCCAGTAGTATACGCGGTTTCATTGGACAGGGGGTCACCGGGGAGCTGTTTTTT	CASSIRGFIGQGVTGELFF
TRBV6-5	NA	NA	TRBJ2-7	TGTGCCAGCATAAGAACAGCAGACGGGAACTACGAGCAGTACTTC	CASIRTADGNYEQYF
TRBV30	NA	NA	TRBJ2-1	TGTGCCTGGAGTCCCTGGGCCCCCAATGAGCAGTTCTTC	CAWSPWAPNEQFF
TRBV14	once	NA	TRBJ2-3	TGTGCCAGCAGCCAAGATGAGGCGGGTACGCAGTATTTT	CASSQDEAGTQYF
TRBV7-9	NA	NA	TRBJ1-1	TGTGCCAGCAGCCTAGGGGAAATGAACACTGAAGCTTTCTTT	CASSLGEMNTEAFF
TRBV5-4	NA	NA	TRBJ1-1	TGTGCCAGCAGCTCCATGTCGGGGTGGATGAACACTGAAGCTTTCTTT	CASSSMSGWMNTEAFF
TRBV11-2	NA	TRBD1	TRBJ2-7	TGTGCCAGCAGCTTGGGACAGTGGACCTACGAGCAGTACTTC	CASSLGQWTYEQYF
TRBV7-9	NA	TRBD1	TRBJ2-1	TGTGCCAGCAGCTGGACAGGGGGGAATGAGCAGTTCTTC	CASSWTGGNEQFF
TRBV28	NA	NA	TRBJ1-5	TGTGCCAGCAGTTTCGGCGTCATCGGTAGCAATCAGCCCCAGCATTTT	CASSFGVIGSNQPQHF
TRBV24-1	once	TRBD2	TRBJ2-3	TGTGCCACCAGTGAAGGACTAGCGGGAGGTTATGGGACAGATACGCAGTATTTT	CATSEGLAGGYGTDTQYF
TRBV9	NA	NA	TRBJ2-1	TGTGCCAGCAGCGTAGTGTCGGGAGACTCGTATGAGCAGTTCTTC	CASSVVSGDSYEQFF
TRBV24-1	NA	NA	TRBJ2-2	TGTGCCACCAGTGAGGTCGGAGGGGCCGGGGAGCTGTTTTTT	CATSEVGGAGELFF
TRBV9	NA	TRBD1	TRBJ1-1	TGTGCCAGCAGCGCTGGGACAGGGACTGAAGCTTTCTTT	CASSAGTGTEAFF
TRBV9	NA	NA	TRBJ1-1	TGTGCCAGCAGCCCCCGTGCCCCCGCCCATGGGGCCGAAGCTTTCTTT	CASSPRAPAHGAEAFF
TRBV19	NA	TRBD2	TRBJ2-2	TGTGCCAGTAGTAGACTAGCGGGAGGCTACACCGGGGAGCTGTTTTTT	CASSRLAGGYTGELFF
TRBV28	NA	NA	TRBJ1-2	TGTGCCAGCAGCCCTTTGGGCTATGGCTACACCTTC	CASSPLGYGYTF
TRBV6-5	NA	TRBD1	TRBJ1-1	TGTGCCAGCAGTCAACGACAGGGGTGGACTGAAGCTTTCTTT	CASSQRQGWTEAFF
TRBV4-2	NA	TRBD2	TRBJ2-1	TGTGCCAGCAGCCCGCGACTAGCGGGAGGGGTGGTGGGCTCCTACAATGAGCAGTTCTTC	CASSPRLAGGVVGSYNEQFF
TRBV25-1	NA	NA	TRBJ1-2	TGTGCCAGCAGTGACCGGGGTCCAAATAACTATGGCTACACCTTC	CASSDRGPNNYGYTF
TRBV2	NA	NA	TRBJ2-2	TGTGCCAGCAGTGAGATCAAGACAGCTAACACCGGGGAGCTGTTTTTT	CASSEIKTANTGELFF
TRBV23-1	NA	NA	TRBJ1-5	TGCGCCAGCAGTCAACGACAGTACTATAGCAATCAGCCCCAGCATTTT	CASSQRQYYSNQPQHF
TRBV5-1	NA	NA	TRBJ2-1	TGCGCCAGCAGCTTGGGCTACTCCTACAATGAGCAGTTCTTC	CASSLGYSYNEQFF
TRBV27	NA	TRBD2	TRBJ2-1	TGTGCCAGCAGTTTATCTTTAGCGGGGAGCTACAATGAGCAGTTCTTC	CASSLSLAGSYNEQFF
TRBV2	NA	NA	TRBJ1-3	TGTGCCAGCAGCAATACCCATGGAAGTGTAAACACCATATATTTT	CASSNTHGSVNTIYF
TRBV27	NA	TRBD2	TRBJ2-1	TGTGCCAGCAGTTTATGGGGGGCTAGCGGGAGTGGTGAGCAGTTCTTC	CASSLWGASGSGEQFF
TRBV29-1	NA	NA	TRBJ1-1	TGCAGCGTTGAAGACCGCAGGGTACGGACTGAAGCTTTCTTT	CSVEDRRVRTEAFF
TRBV27	NA	NA	TRBJ1-1	TGTGCCAGCAGTTTCGCCAGGAACACTGAAGCTTTCTTT	CASSFARNTEAFF
TRBV3-1/TRBV3-2	NA	NA	TRBJ2-2	TGTGCCAGCACCATTAACAGCGGGCAGAACACCGGGGAGCTGTTTTTT	CASTINSGQNTGELFF
TRBV20-1	NA	NA	TRBJ2-5	TGCAGTGTTCTTAGGCAAGAGACCCAGTACTTC	CSVLRQETQYF
TRBV11-3	NA	NA	TRBJ2-1	TGTGCCAGCAGCTTAGATTTGGCGTCCAATGAGCAGTTCTTC	CASSLDLASNEQFF
TRBV12-3/TRBV12-4	NA	NA	TRBJ2-3	TGTGCCAGCATCCCCGGTACTACAGATACGCAGTATTTT	CASIPGTTDTQYF
TRBV27	NA	NA	TRBJ2-1	TGTGCCAGCAGACTGATTAGCTCCTACAATGAGCAGTTCTTC	CASRLISSYNEQFF
TRBV19	NA	NA	TRBJ2-7	TGTGCCAGTAGTCTCTTAGGGGCCTCCTACGAGCAGTACTTC	CASSLLGASYEQYF
TRBV28	NA	NA	TRBJ1-1	TGTGCCAGCAGTTTCAGCGGGGGGTTCGGTTCTGAAGCTTTCTTT	CASSFSGGFGSEAFF
TRBV2	NA	TRBD1	TRBJ2-7	TGTGCCAGCAGCACGACAGGGGAATACGAGCAGTACTTC	CASSTTGEYEQYF
TRBV28	NA	NA	TRBJ2-4	TGTGCCAGCAGTGGGGATGAGGGTTCGAAAAACATTCAGTACTTC	CASSGDEGSKNIQYF
TRBV29-1	few	TRBD2	TRBJ2-1	TGCAGCGTTGATGCTAGCGGGACCTACAATGAGCAGTTCTTC	CSVDASGTYNEQFF
TRBV4-3	NA	TRBD1	TRBJ1-2	TGCGCCAGCAGCCAAAGGGACAGGGGGAACTATGGCTACACCTTC	CASSQRDRGNYGYTF
TRBV19	NA	TRBD1	TRBJ2-5	TGTGCCAGTAGTGCCAGGACAGGGGTCGGCCAAGAGACCCAGTACTTC	CASSARTGVGQETQYF
TRBV6-4	NA	NA	TRBJ1-5	TGTGCCAGCAGTGGCGGTCCCTATCAGCCCCAGCATTTT	CASSGGPYQPQHF
TRBV29-1	NA	TRBD1	TRBJ2-5	TGCAGCGTTGAAGGACAGGGTAAAAAAGAGACCCAGTACTTC	CSVEGQGKKETQYF
TRBV9	NA	NA	TRBJ1-2	TGTGCCAGCAGCGATAGGCAGTCTGATGGCTACACCTTC	CASSDRQSDGYTF